Listed below are T cell receptor beta chains from one sample, sequenced in a study of radiotherapy plus CTLA-4 blockade in lung cancer. Here immunoSEQ multiplex PCR was the method, and the copy in TCRdb shows in-frame clones only, minus some. Altogether about 51,000 clones are present, 75% to 85% being singletons, with the ten largest covering around 8.8%. The material was peripheral blood, obtained from a patient treated with radiotherapy plus ipilimumab. These receptor sequences come from a human donor with non-small cell lung cancer who had a complete response to radiotherapy plus ipilimumab. The CDR3 runs from the conserved cysteine through the conserved F or W. Each record gives: CDR3 DNA, CDR3 protein, D gene, CDR3 length, V gene, clone size, J gene. D genes are given only for firm matches. Only part of the rows carry a size: once, few, many, or a class if the clone is expanded.

cdr3_nt: TGTGCCAGTAGTGATCGGGATGAGCAGTTCTTC
cdr3_aa: CASSDRDEQFF
d_call: -
cdr3_length: 11
v_call: TRBV19
clone_size: -
j_call: TRBJ2-1

cdr3_nt: TGTGCCAGCTCACTCTCCGGGACAGGGGCTAACTATGGCTACACCTTC
cdr3_aa: CASSLSGTGANYGYTF
d_call: TRBD1
cdr3_length: 16
v_call: TRBV18
clone_size: -
j_call: TRBJ1-2

cdr3_nt: TGTGCCTACACCTCGGGACAGGGGTTCACTGAAGCTTTCTTT
cdr3_aa: CAYTSGQGFTEAFF
d_call: TRBD1
cdr3_length: 14
v_call: TRBV30
clone_size: -
j_call: TRBJ1-1

cdr3_nt: TGTGCCTGGAGTGTGCGAGACAGGGGAGGTAGCAATCAGCCCCAGCATTTT
cdr3_aa: CAWSVRDRGGSNQPQHF
d_call: TRBD1
cdr3_length: 17
v_call: TRBV30
clone_size: -
j_call: TRBJ1-5

cdr3_nt: TGTGCCAGCAGTCAGACAGGGGCCGCTGAAGCTTTCTTT
cdr3_aa: CASSQTGAAEAFF
d_call: TRBD1
cdr3_length: 13
v_call: TRBV9
clone_size: -
j_call: TRBJ1-1

cdr3_nt: TGTGCCAGCATAAGACAGGGGAACACTGAAGCTTTCTTT
cdr3_aa: CASIRQGNTEAFF
d_call: TRBD1
cdr3_length: 13
v_call: TRBV2
clone_size: -
j_call: TRBJ1-1

cdr3_nt: TGTGCCAGCAGCCCCCGGGGAGGGGGGGACCAAAAAGTGGGAGAGACCCAGTACTTC
cdr3_aa: CASSPRGGGDQKVGETQYF
d_call: -
cdr3_length: 19
v_call: TRBV7-9
clone_size: -
j_call: TRBJ2-5

cdr3_nt: TGTGCCAGCAGCCAAGATGGGACAGGCAACTATGGCTACACCTTC
cdr3_aa: CASSQDGTGNYGYTF
d_call: TRBD1
cdr3_length: 15
v_call: TRBV14
clone_size: -
j_call: TRBJ1-2

cdr3_nt: TGTGCCAGCACCCGGGCAGGGCTTTTGGACACTGAAGCTTTCTTT
cdr3_aa: CASTRAGLLDTEAFF
d_call: -
cdr3_length: 15
v_call: TRBV27
clone_size: -
j_call: TRBJ1-1

cdr3_nt: TGTGCCAGCTCACCGAGGAAGGACATCCCCGAGACCCAGTACTTC
cdr3_aa: CASSPRKDIPETQYF
d_call: -
cdr3_length: 15
v_call: TRBV18
clone_size: once
j_call: TRBJ2-5

cdr3_nt: TGTGCCAGCAGTTCCCGGACAGGGGGCTTTGGGCCCCAGCATTTT
cdr3_aa: CASSSRTGGFGPQHF
d_call: TRBD1
cdr3_length: 15
v_call: TRBV28
clone_size: -
j_call: TRBJ1-5

cdr3_nt: TGTGCCAGCAGCTTACCAGGGGCGTGGGAGCAGTACTTC
cdr3_aa: CASSLPGAWEQYF
d_call: -
cdr3_length: 13
v_call: TRBV11-2
clone_size: -
j_call: TRBJ2-7

cdr3_nt: TGTGCCAGCAGCGACCGGGGGGCCGCGGATACGCAGTATTTT
cdr3_aa: CASSDRGAADTQYF
d_call: -
cdr3_length: 14
v_call: TRBV5-6
clone_size: -
j_call: TRBJ2-3

cdr3_nt: TGTGCCAGTAGTAGATCTCATGAGAATCAGCCCCAGCATTTT
cdr3_aa: CASSRSHENQPQHF
d_call: -
cdr3_length: 14
v_call: TRBV19
clone_size: -
j_call: TRBJ1-5